The present T cell receptor (beta chain) was sequenced within a study of blood T cell repertoires in COVID-19. In the original workflow: Amplification from reference gene primers served as the basis for estimated nucleated cell counts. Clones were sequenced by immunoSEQ multiplex PCR, and TCRdb holds only the in-frame ones, with some missing. V and J calls plus clone size are reproduced from that table; the DNA served to infer D and trimming. Here the sample spans around 240,000 clones, roughly 88% being singletons. The germline V and J ends were trimmed by 3 bases and 8 bases, with 13 bases remaining between them. The germline gives CDR1 KGHDR, CDR2 SFDVKD. The CDR3 has 14 amino acids.

This clonotype was obtained from a woman in her thirties or forties who had recovered from COVID-19. V gene TRBV24-1 combines with J gene TRBJ2-1; D is perhaps TRBD2 (5 bases). The sample taken for sequencing was peripheral blood. CDR3 loop: CATSDVGESDEQFF. CDR3 bases: TGTGCCACCAGTGATGTGGGAGAAAGCGATGAGCAGTTCTTC.